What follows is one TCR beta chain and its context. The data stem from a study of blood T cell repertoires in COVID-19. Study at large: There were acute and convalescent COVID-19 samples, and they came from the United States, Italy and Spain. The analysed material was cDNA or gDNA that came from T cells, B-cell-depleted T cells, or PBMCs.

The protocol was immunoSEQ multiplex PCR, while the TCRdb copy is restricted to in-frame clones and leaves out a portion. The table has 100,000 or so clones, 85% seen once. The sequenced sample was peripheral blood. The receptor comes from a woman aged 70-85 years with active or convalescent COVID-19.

The chain's CDR3 is CASSERLATETQYF. CDR3 nucleotide sequence: TGTGCCAGCAGCGAAAGACTAGCGACGGAGACCCAGTACTTC. The rearrangement joins TRBV9 to TRBJ2-5; TRBD2 agrees at 8 bases. The CDR3 is 14 residues long. J was trimmed by 5 bases and V by 3 bases; bases with no gene match: 6. Looked up from germline, CDR1 is SGDLS and CDR2 is YYNGEE.